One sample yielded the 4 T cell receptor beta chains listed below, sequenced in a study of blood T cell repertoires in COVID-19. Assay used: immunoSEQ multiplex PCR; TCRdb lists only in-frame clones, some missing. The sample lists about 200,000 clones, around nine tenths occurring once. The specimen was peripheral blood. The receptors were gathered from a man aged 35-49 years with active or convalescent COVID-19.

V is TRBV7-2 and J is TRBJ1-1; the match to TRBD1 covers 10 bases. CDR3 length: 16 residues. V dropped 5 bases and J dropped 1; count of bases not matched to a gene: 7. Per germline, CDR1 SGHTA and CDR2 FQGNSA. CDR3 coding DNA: TGTGCCAGCAGCCGTAGACAGGGGGCAACGAACACTGAAGCTTTCTTT. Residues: CASSRRQGATNTEAFF. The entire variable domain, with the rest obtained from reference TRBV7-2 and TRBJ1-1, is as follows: GAGVSQSPSNKVTEKGKDVELRCDPISGHTALYWYRQSLGQGLEFLIYFQGNSAPDKSGLPSDRFSAERTGGSVSTLTIQRTQQEDSAVYLCASSRRQGATNTEAFFGQGTRLTVV.

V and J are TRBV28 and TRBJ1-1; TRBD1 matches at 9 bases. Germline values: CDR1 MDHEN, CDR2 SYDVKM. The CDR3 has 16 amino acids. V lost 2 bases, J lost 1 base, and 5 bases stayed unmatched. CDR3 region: CASSLPGQGTNTEAFF. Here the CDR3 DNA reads TGTGCCAGCAGTTTACCGGGACAGGGAACGAACACTGAAGCTTTCTTT. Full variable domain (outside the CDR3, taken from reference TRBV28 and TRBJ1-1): DVKVTQSSRYLVKRTGEKVFLECVQDMDHENMFWYRQDPGLGLRLIYFSYDVKMKEKGDIPEGYSVSREKKERFSLILESASTNQTSMYLCASSLPGQGTNTEAFFGQGTRLTVV.

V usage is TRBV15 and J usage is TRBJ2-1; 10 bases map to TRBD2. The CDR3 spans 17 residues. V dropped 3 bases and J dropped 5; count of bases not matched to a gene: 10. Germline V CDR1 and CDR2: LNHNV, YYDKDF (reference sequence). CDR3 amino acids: CATSSPSGLAGDNEQFF. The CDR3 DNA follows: TGTGCCACCAGCAGCCCATCGGGCCTAGCGGGGGACAATGAGCAGTTCTTC.

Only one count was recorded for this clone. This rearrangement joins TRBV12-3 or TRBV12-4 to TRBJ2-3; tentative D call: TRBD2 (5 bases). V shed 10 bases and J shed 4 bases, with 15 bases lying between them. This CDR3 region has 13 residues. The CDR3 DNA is TGTGCCACCACGTGGAGGCAGTCAGATACGCAGTATTTT. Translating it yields CATTWRQSDTQYF.